Each of the 12 T cell receptor beta chains below was sequenced from the same sample in a study of cytomegalovirus exposure and HLA in healthy donors. PCR amplification relied on 60 Vbeta primers (plus 13 Jbeta primers). Clones were sequenced by immunoSEQ multiplex PCR, and TCRdb holds only the in-frame ones, with some missing. The table has some 140,000 clones, roughly 77% seen once; the top ten hold around 3.1%. Sequenced input: PBMCs. These receptors all come from a female donor in good health and CMV-seronegative.

The chain uses TRBV5-6 and TRBJ2-2; 9 positions match TRBD1. V gave up 3 bases and J gave up 5 bases; unmatched junction bases: 5. Germline loops: CDR1 SGHDT, CDR2 YYEEEE. The CDR3 consists of 15 residues. The CDR3 loop is CASSWMTGGTGELFF. CDR3 DNA: TGTGCCAGCAGCTGGATGACAGGGGGGACCGGGGAGCTGTTTTTT.

The genes are TRBV4-3 and TRBJ2-3, with 13 bases lining up with TRBD2. Losses at the gene ends were 4 bases for V and 5 bases for J; bases not matched to a gene: 9. Germline V gene data show CDR1 as LGHNA and CDR2 as YSLEER. The CDR3 loop spans 17 amino acids. This CDR3 is CASSRKTSGGAVDTQYF. CDR3 in DNA: TGCGCCAGCAGCCGAAAAACTAGCGGGGGGGCCGTAGATACGCAGTATTTT.

CDR3 in amino acids: CASSSPHWQNSYEQYF. The CDR3 region has the DNA TGTGCCAGCAGCTCCCCCCATTGGCAGAACTCCTACGAGCAGTACTTC. This chain joins TRBV7-2 and TRBJ2-7; D uncertain. The V gene lost 4 bases and the J gene lost 0 bases, with 16 bases spanning the gap. The CDR3 is made up of 16 amino acids. CDR1 and CDR2 from the germline V gene are SGHTA and FQGNSA.

The chain joins TRBV15 to TRBJ1-1; D uncertain. Germline V gene lookup returns CDR1 LNHNV and CDR2 YYDKDF (reference sequence). The CDR3 extends over 11 amino acids. Deletions cut 7 bases from V and 2 bases from J, with 5 bases between. Written as DNA, the CDR3 is TGTGCCACCACGGGAAACACTGAAGCTTTCTTT. Its protein is CATTGNTEAFF. Variable domain in full (rest from reference TRBV15 and TRBJ1-1): DAMVIQNPRYQVTQFGKPVTLSCSQTLNHNVMYWYQQKSSQAPKLLFHYYDKDFNNEADTPDNFQSRRPNTSFCFLDIRSPGLGDTAMYLCATTGNTEAFFGQGTRLTVV.

This chain uses TRBV9 with TRBJ1-2, with 8 bases that match TRBD1. Trimming at V came to 5 bases and at J to 1 base, leaving 7 bases not matched to a gene. Germline assignment: CDR1 SGDLS and CDR2 YYNGEE. This CDR3 region has 15 residues. CDR3 sequence (DNA): TGTGCCAGCAGTCAGGCAGGGGGCTTTAACTATGGCTACACCTTC. It translates to CASSQAGGFNYGYTF.

This rearrangement joins TRBV19 to TRBJ1-5, with D unresolved. The length of the CDR3 is 15 residues. Between the trimmed V and J ends, which lost 1 base and 1 base, there was a span of 8 bases. CDR1 is LNHDA and CDR2 is SQIVND in the germline V gene (reference sequence). Written as DNA, the CDR3 is TGTGCCAGTAGTATAGTAGCCGAGAGCAATCAGCCCCAGCATTTT. Its protein is CASSIVAESNQPQHF. The full variable domain, in which reference TRBV19 and TRBJ1-5 provide the parts outside the CDR3, is DGGITQSPKYLFRKEGQNVTLSCEQNLNHDAMYWYRQDPGQGLRLIYYSQIVNDFQKGDIAEGYSVSREKKESFPLTVTSAQKNPTAFYLCASSIVAESNQPQHFGDGTRLSIL.

J is TRBJ2-1 and V is TRBV9; TRBD2 aligns across 8 bases. This CDR3 has 15 amino acids. CDR1 and CDR2 from the germline V gene are SGDLS and YYNGEE. Trimming removed 0 bases from V and 7 bases from J; junction bases left unmatched: 6. For the CDR3, the DNA is TGTGCCAGCAGCGTAGCAGCGGGAGCGGGAAATGAGCAGTTCTTC. Translated, it gives CASSVAAGAGNEQFF. The complete variable domain, with remaining parts taken from reference TRBV9 and TRBJ2-1, reads DSGVTQTPKHLITATGQRVTLRCSPRSGDLSVYWYQQSLDQGLQFLIQYYNGEERAKGNILERFSAQQFPDLHSELNLSSLELGDSALYFCASSVAAGAGNEQFFGPGTRLTVL.

The chain is built from TRBV6-1 and TRBJ1-1; 8 positions agree with TRBD1. Germline values: CDR1 MNHNS, CDR2 SASEGT. This CDR3 is 14 amino acids long. V was clipped by 6 bases and J by 5 bases; unmatched bases: 8. Here the CDR3 DNA reads TGTGCCAGCAGAGCGACAGGGGTTTTTACTGAAGCTTTCTTT. It yields the protein CASRATGVFTEAFF.

This clone was seen a handful of times. The chain combines TRBV4-3 with TRBJ2-3, with D unresolved. Looked up from germline, CDR1 is LGHNA and CDR2 is YSLEER. V lost 2 bases, J lost 9 bases, and 12 bases lay in between. The CDR3 has 13 residues. The DNA for the CDR3 is TGCGCCAGCAGCCAAAAGGTACTAACAACGCAGTATTTT. Translated, it gives CASSQKVLTTQYF.

The chain is built from TRBV6-1 and TRBJ1-2; TRBD1 matches 8 bases. V lost 6 bases, J lost 0 bases, and 6 bases stayed unmatched. Germline V lookup: CDR1 MNHNS, CDR2 SASEGT. The CDR3 runs 15 residues. The CDR3 protein is CASRGQAETNYGYTF. The CDR3, as DNA: TGTGCCAGCAGGGGACAGGCGGAAACTAACTATGGCTACACCTTC.

The chain has TRBV7-9 and TRBJ2-7; D might be TRBD1 (5 bases). Trimming removed 6 bases from V and 5 bases from J, with 11 bases in between. Germline CDR1 is SEHNR and CDR2 is FQNEAQ (reference sequence). This CDR3 is built from 12 residues. The CDR3 spells CASRDGRDEQYF. CDR3 coding DNA: TGTGCCAGCAGGGACGGCAGGGACGAGCAGTACTTC.

The chain has TRBV5-1 and TRBJ2-1; TRBD1 is a possible D gene (6 bases). V lost 3 bases and J lost 1, with 8 bases in between. This CDR3 comprises 14 residues. Germline assignment: CDR1 SGHRS and CDR2 YFSETQ. CDR3 region: CASSSRGSYNEQFF. The CDR3 region has the DNA TGCGCCAGCAGCTCAAGGGGGTCCTACAATGAGCAGTTCTTC.